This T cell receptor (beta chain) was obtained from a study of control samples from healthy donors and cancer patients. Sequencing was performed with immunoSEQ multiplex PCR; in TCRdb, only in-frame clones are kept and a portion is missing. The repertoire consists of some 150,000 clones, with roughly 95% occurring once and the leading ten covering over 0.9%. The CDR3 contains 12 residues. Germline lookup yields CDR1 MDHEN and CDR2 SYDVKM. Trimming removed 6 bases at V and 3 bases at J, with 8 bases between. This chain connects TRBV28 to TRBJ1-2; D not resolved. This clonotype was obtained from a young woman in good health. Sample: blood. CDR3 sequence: CASSLPHYGYTF. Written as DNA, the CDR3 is TGTGCCAGCAGCTTGCCCCACTATGGCTACACCTTC.